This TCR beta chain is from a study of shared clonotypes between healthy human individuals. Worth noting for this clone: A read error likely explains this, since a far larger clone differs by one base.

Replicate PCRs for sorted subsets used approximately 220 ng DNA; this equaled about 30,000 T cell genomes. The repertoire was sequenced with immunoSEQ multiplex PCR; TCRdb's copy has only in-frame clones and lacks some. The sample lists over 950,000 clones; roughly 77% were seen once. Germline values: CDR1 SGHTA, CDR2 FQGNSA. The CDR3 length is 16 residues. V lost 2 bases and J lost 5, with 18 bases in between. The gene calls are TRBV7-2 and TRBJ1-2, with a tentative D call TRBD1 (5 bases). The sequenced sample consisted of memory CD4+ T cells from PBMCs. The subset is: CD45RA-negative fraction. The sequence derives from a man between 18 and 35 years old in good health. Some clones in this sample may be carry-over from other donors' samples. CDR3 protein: CASSLFTGGGKYGYTF. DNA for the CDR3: TGTGCCAGCAGCTTATTCACGGGGGGAGGGAAGTATGGCTACACCTTC.